This TCR beta chain was identified in a study of shared clonotypes between healthy human individuals. Study-level findings and limits: Relative to their counterparts shared across all four donors, non-shared clonotypes exhibited diminished generation probabilities. Across subsets, estimated richness was generally greater for naive than for memory populations.

The data were produced by immunoSEQ multiplex PCR, yet TCRdb's version contains in-frame clones alone and is incomplete. The table has 1.5 million to 2.5 million clones, about 95% seen once. Naive CD8 populations comprised CD45RO-negative cells positively selected for CCR7, excluding terminally differentiated effector memory CD45RA+ cells. Of note for this clone: The antigen is not known.

Material: naive CD8+ T cells sorted from blood. This receptor was obtained from a man aged 18 to 30 in good health.

The CDR3 is CASSFPGQGINEQYF. CDR3 DNA sequence: TGTGCCAGCAGTTTCCCGGGACAGGGGATCAACGAGCAGTACTTC. V usage is TRBV27 and J usage is TRBJ2-7, with 10 nucleotides matching TRBD1. CDR3 length: 15 residues. Looked up from germline, CDR1 is MNHEY and CDR2 is SMNVEV (reference sequence). Trimming cost V 3 bases and J 5 bases; bases outside gene matches: 7.